This T cell receptor beta chain came from a study of shared clonotypes between healthy human individuals (dated by TCRdb to the early 2020s). With regard to the full study: A few men and a couple of women, aged 18 to 49 years, made up the cohort. Per donor, three plates each were used for CD4 naive and CD4 memory, two for CD8 naive, and one for CD8 memory. Blood TCR repertoires of a handful of healthy adults were deeply sequenced to estimate repertoire size and the extent of clonotype sharing between individuals. To increase sequencing depth and limit assay-specific biases, TCR repertoire library preparation and sequencing were carried out by different laboratories using diverse techniques. Per donor, leukapheresis produced somewhere between about 0.9 and 9.5 billion PBMCs. On the study overall, not on this receptor specifically: Sharing across a few donors was observed for approximately 4.6% of naive CD4, over 3% of naive CD8, 2% to 2.5% of memory CD4, and approximately 0.41% of memory CD8 clonotypes. Compared with non-shared clonotypes, clonotypes shared by all four sorted-subset donors had higher generation probabilities. Pairwise subsampling indicated that sequencing depth was expected to affect the degree of clonotype sharing among donors. Larger estimated clonotype richness was generally found for naive subsets than for memory subsets. The genetic and exposure-history diversity represented was limited by the small number of donors. Rarefaction of sorted-subset datasets indicated incomplete sequencing despite the large sequencing depth. Sampling was restricted to blood, and TCR repertoires in tissues likely differ from the TCR repertoires found in blood.

Using the deep immunoSEQ assay, TCR CDR3 regions were amplified from genomic DNA by multiplex PCR. Extracted genomic DNA from each cell subset was distributed evenly across all wells of several immunoSEQ 96-well plates, and each plate was treated as a replicate. For sorted subsets, each replicate PCR was loaded with roughly 0.2 ug genomic DNA, equivalent to about 30,000 T cell genomes. Purified libraries were quantified with a Qubit 3.0 fluorometer, sized on a Bioanalyzer 2100, and re-quantified with the KAPA Library Quantification kit. A separate single-read 150-cycle Illumina NextSeq 550 flow cell was used to sequence each immunoSEQ 96-well plate. In the original analysis: Because the immunoSEQ output included only junctional sequences and no quality scores, the filtering could not be the same as the filtering used for full-length reads. Sequences were annotated with PyIR, a Python wrapper for IgBLAST v1.9, using IMGT germline references to assign V/J genes and CDR3. Any read was removed if the V/J assignment was weak (E-value above 1e-6), the CDR3 was missing, or the read contained stop codons, out-of-frame junctions, or ambiguous translated residues. V3J clonotypes were defined as sequences sharing the same inferred V gene, J gene, and CDR3 amino acid sequence. Percentage overlap between repertoires was computed as shared unique clonotypes divided by the size of the smaller repertoire. Three approaches were used to assess repertoire richness: RTK rarefaction, the Chao1 estimator, and Recon v2.1 estimates of unobserved clonotypes. OLGA was used to compute generation probabilities for all TCRbeta clonotypes that the gDNA method yielded from four donors. TCRdb re-hosts the immuneACCESS table, in-frame sequences only. Its copies lack some clones; in the studies checked, an unresolved V gene accounts for under half of them, and the cause for the rest is not known. V and J calls and clone size are given by that table; D and trimming were obtained from the DNA. Across this sample there are approximately 1.5 million clones, with approximately 98% seen only once. The ten largest clones add up to about 0.4% of the sample.

Healthy HIV-negative adults with no recently reported acute infections or vaccinations were included as donors. Only Caucasian adults living in Nashville, Tennessee, USA were represented among the donors. CD4+ T cells were enriched by magnetic negative selection; naive cells were then positively selected on CD45RA, and the negative fraction formed the memory subset. Blood was collected by leukapheresis, and PBMCs were isolated by Ficoll-Histopaque density gradient centrifugation and then cryopreserved in liquid nitrogen vapor phase. Purity and quantity of every magnetically sorted T cell population were checked by analytical flow cytometry. From each sorted fraction, genomic DNA was isolated and quantified by UV absorbance on a Nanodrop 2000c. A note on this clone: Its antigen is still unknown. Within one base of it there is no much larger clone, and no base qualities were kept.

CDR1 and CDR2 are drawn from the germline V gene: ENHRY, SYGVKD. Counted from cysteine to phenylalanine, this CDR3 has 15 amino acids. The retained sequence is limited to the CDR3, 45 bases, with the frame set at the first base. A distance of 14 bases separates the germline ends of V and J, which lose 5 bases and 2 bases respectively. Sequencing was performed on naive CD4+ T cells sorted from blood. The sample's cell subset or site, from its label and the paper: CD45RA+ positively selected. This TCR was recovered from a man aged 30-40 years in good health. The rearranged segments are TRBV10-3 and TRBJ2-3; the D region possibly corresponds to TRBD1 (6 bases align). The DNA reads as follows: TGTGCCATCAGTCAGGGGAGTTGGGCCACAGATACGCAGTATTTT. Its protein product is CAISQGSWATDTQYF.